The 9 T cell receptor beta chains reported below all come from one sample, sequenced in a study of patients and donors after allogeneic stem cell transplantation. TCRdb reprocessed the RT-PCR reads with MiXCR, giving one entry per CDR3 protein. The table lists roughly 200,000 distinct CDR3 sequences, 40% to 45% of them singletons, with 33% in the top ten. Sequenced sample: blood, either unsorted or a sorted T cell fraction (not recorded which). These receptors all stem from a human donor who was either an allogeneic HSCT recipient or a stem cell or donor lymphocyte infusion donor (not recorded which). It is not recorded whose cells these are; they may come from a transplant donor.

This clonotype was counted only a few times. The chain has TRBV9 and TRBJ2-2, with D possibly matching TRBD1 (5 bases). Looked up from germline, CDR1 is SGDLS and CDR2 is YYNGEE. With 4 bases removed from V and 2 bases from J, the gap between germline ends came to 15 bases. The CDR3 extends over 16 amino acids. CDR3 region: CASSTRQGFNTGELFF. The CDR3 DNA sequence: TGTGCCAGCAGCACTCGTCAGGGTTTCAACACCGGGGAGCTGTTTTTT.

The chain is built from TRBV12-3 or TRBV12-4 and TRBJ1-4; D unclear. The CDR3 is 16 amino acids. The germline V and J ends were trimmed by 3 bases and 0 bases, with 11 bases remaining between them. The CDR3 region is CASSFWAPATNEKLFF. The DNA of the CDR3 is TGTGCCAGCAGTTTTTGGGCCCCTGCAACTAATGAAAAACTGTTTTTT.

In its sample, this clonotype was seen a few times. V usage is TRBV29-1 and J usage is TRBJ2-5, with 14 bases identical to TRBD2. CDR1 and CDR2 from the germline V gene are SQVTM and ANQGSEA. The V segment lost 6 bases and the J segment 2 bases; nucleotides outside the gene matches: 8. This CDR3 has 16 amino acids. The CDR3 reads CSVYGLAGGLQETQYF. In DNA form, the CDR3 reads TGCAGCGTCTATGGACTAGCGGGGGGTTTGCAAGAGACCCAGTACTTC.

Only one count was recorded for this clonotype. The final CDR3 position lacks the conserved phenylalanine or tryptophan, pointing to a likely read error. The rearrangement joins TRBV19 to TRBJ1-1; D uncertain. CDR3 length: 15 residues. CDR1 is LNHDA, CDR2 SQIVND, per germline (reference sequence). Trimming took off 5 bases at V and 0 bases at J, with 13 bases between the two ends. The CDR3 is CASSGRANMNTEAFY. The CDR3 coding sequence is TGTGCCAGTAGTGGCCGGGCAAACATGAACACTGAAGCTTTCTAT.

V and J are TRBV12-3 or TRBV12-4 and TRBJ1-5; no reliable D call. The CDR3 has 14 amino acids. V gave up 0 bases and J gave up 3 bases, with 6 bases separating them. This CDR3 reads CASSLATNNQPQHF. The DNA of the CDR3 is TGTGCCAGCAGTTTAGCAACTAACAATCAGCCCCAGCATTTT.

This chain connects TRBV9 to TRBJ2-7; 11 bases line up with TRBD1. The length of the CDR3 is 15 residues. Germline CDR1 SGDLS, CDR2 YYNGEE. With 4 bases clipped from V and 3 bases from J, the junction kept 6 bases outside the gene matches. CDR3 residues: CASSPAGTGGYEQYF. For the CDR3, the DNA is TGTGCCAGCAGCCCCGCGGGGACAGGGGGCTACGAGCAGTACTTC.

This clonotype was seen once. The CDR3 sequence: CASSSQDIWEKLFF. The CDR3 DNA reads TGTGCCAGCAGTTCTCAGGACATATGGGAAAAACTGTTTTTT. The chain employs TRBV28 and TRBJ1-4; perhaps TRBD1 as D (5 bases). The germline V gene has CDR1 MDHEN and CDR2 SYDVKM. Trimming cost V 4 bases and J 8 bases, with 14 bases left between them. The CDR3 is made up of 14 amino acids.

The V gene is TRBV5-1, the J gene TRBJ1-1, with 8 bases that match TRBD1. From germline, CDR1 is SGHRS and CDR2 YFSETQ. The junction had 7 bases not matched to a gene; V was cut back by 2 bases and J by 1 base. The CDR3 sequence is 16 residues long. The CDR3 sequence: CASSFQEQGGNTEAFF. The DNA for the CDR3 is TGCGCCAGCAGCTTTCAGGAACAGGGGGGGAACACTGAAGCTTTCTTT.

The CDR3 sequence is CASSSQGVTSGGHEAFF. The CDR3 DNA sequence: TGCGCCAGCAGCTCGCAGGGGGTAACGAGCGGGGGCCATGAAGCTTTCTTT. The chain has TRBV5-1 and TRBJ1-1; 7 bases align to TRBD1. CDR3 size: 17 residues. With V trimmed by 3 bases and J by 7 bases, 18 bases remained unmatched. The germline V gene has CDR1 SGHRS and CDR2 YFSETQ.